This T cell receptor beta chain is from a study of cytomegalovirus exposure and HLA in healthy donors. Whole-study findings and limits: More than 150 TCR beta chains were listed as cytomegalovirus-associated. High sensitivity and specificity were reportedly achieved when the classifier diagnosed cytomegalovirus status.

A multiplex PCR was run with 60 Vbeta primers and 13 Jbeta primers. Assay: immunoSEQ multiplex PCR; the TCRdb copy retains only in-frame clones and omits some. Of about 150,000 clones in the sample, over 65% were seen once. The CDR3 consists of 14 residues. The V gene end was trimmed by 3 bases and the J gene end by 12 bases; junction bases not matched to a gene: 10. From germline, CDR1 is SGHTA and CDR2 FQGNSA. Concerning this clone: Its antigen is unidentified.

Sequencing input: PBMCs. The source of this sequence is a woman aged 25 to 39 in good health and CMV-seropositive. V is TRBV7-2 and J is TRBJ2-1; 8 bases align to TRBD1. The CDR3 loop is CASSFGQGSSGQFF. The DNA of the CDR3 is TGTGCCAGCAGCTTTGGACAGGGATCTTCCGGGCAGTTCTTC.